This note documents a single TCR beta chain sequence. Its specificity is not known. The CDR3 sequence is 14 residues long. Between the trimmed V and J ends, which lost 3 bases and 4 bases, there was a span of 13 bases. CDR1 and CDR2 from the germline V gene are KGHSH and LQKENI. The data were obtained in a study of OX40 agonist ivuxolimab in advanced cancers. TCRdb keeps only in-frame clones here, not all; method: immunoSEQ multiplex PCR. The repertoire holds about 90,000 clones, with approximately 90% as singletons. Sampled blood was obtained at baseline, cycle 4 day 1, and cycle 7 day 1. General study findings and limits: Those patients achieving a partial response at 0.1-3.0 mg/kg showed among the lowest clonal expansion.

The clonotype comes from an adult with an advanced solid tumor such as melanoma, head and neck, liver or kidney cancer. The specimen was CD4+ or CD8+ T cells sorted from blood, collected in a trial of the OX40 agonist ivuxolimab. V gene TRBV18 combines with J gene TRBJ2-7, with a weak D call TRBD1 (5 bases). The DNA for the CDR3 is TGTGCCAGCTCACCGGGCAGGGTATCTTACGAGCAGTACTTC. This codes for CASSPGRVSYEQYF.